This T cell receptor (beta chain) was sequenced in a study of shared clonotypes between healthy human individuals. Overall study: The plates for each donor numbered three CD4 naive, three CD4 memory, two CD8 naive and one CD8 memory.

This CDR3 comprises 15 residues. Germline V gene data show CDR1 as SGHAT and CDR2 as FQNNGV. The J segment lost 4 bases and the V segment lost 1 base, leaving 4 bases of the junction unmatched. For every subset, genomic DNA was evenly distributed across several immunoSEQ plates. Sequencing used immunoSEQ multiplex PCR; TCRdb keeps in-frame clones, though not all of them. The table lists about 800,000 clones, 96% of them singletons, with less than 0.25% in the top ten. CD45RO negativity and positive selection for CCR7 defined naive CD8 cells, a population that excluded terminally differentiated effector memory CD45RA+ cells.

Sequenced input: naive CD8+ T cells sorted from blood. This chain links TRBV11-2 with TRBJ2-5; 9 bases are a match to TRBD2. This clonotype was sampled from a young man in good health. CDR3 in amino acids: CASSLGLAGRETQYF. The CDR3 DNA sequence: TGTGCCAGCAGCTTAGGTCTAGCGGGGAGAGAGACCCAGTACTTC.